The clone carrying this T cell receptor (beta chain) was observed at least ten times. The antigen remains undetermined. The sample comes from a study of spatial heterogeneity in lung cancer. Study conclusions and caveats: Intratumoral expanded alpha and beta TCR counts were found to track tumor mutation counts.

The time point is: sample taken at primary tumor resection. The CDR3 contains 14 residues. V lost 6 bases and J 12 bases, leaving 24 bases between the germline ends. MiXCR was run by TCRdb on the 5' RACE reads, yielding one entry per CDR3 protein. The table shows about 5,200 distinct CDR3 sequences, with 3% to 4.5% occurring only once. Here the sequenced sample was lung tumor tissue, taken at surgery. This TCR was recovered from a female donor with early-stage non-small cell lung cancer. V is TRBV12-3 or TRBV12-4 and J is TRBJ2-7, with D tentatively TRBD1 or TRBD2 (5 bases each). Here the CDR3 reads CASSPAPGPKQVYF. The CDR3 DNA reads as TGTGCCAGCAGCCCTGCCCCGGGACCAAAACAGGTGTACTTC.